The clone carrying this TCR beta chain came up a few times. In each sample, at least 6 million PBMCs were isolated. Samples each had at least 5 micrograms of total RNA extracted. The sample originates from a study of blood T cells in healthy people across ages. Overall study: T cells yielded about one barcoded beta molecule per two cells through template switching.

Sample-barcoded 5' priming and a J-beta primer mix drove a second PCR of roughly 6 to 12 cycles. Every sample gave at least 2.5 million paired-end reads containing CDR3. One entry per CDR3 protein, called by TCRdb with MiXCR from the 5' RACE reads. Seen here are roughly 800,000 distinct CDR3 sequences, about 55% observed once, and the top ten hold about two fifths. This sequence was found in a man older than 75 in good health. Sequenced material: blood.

The CDR3 loop reads CASSRATSGSYEQYF. The CDR3 DNA is TGTGCCAGCAGCCGGGCGACTAGCGGATCCTACGAGCAGTACTTC. The chain recombines TRBV7-9 with TRBJ2-7, with 9 nucleotides matching TRBD2. The CDR3 sequence is 15 residues long. Trimming at V came to 5 bases and at J to 1 base, leaving 6 bases not matched to a gene. CDR1 SEHNR and CDR2 FQNEAQ come from the germline V gene (reference sequence).